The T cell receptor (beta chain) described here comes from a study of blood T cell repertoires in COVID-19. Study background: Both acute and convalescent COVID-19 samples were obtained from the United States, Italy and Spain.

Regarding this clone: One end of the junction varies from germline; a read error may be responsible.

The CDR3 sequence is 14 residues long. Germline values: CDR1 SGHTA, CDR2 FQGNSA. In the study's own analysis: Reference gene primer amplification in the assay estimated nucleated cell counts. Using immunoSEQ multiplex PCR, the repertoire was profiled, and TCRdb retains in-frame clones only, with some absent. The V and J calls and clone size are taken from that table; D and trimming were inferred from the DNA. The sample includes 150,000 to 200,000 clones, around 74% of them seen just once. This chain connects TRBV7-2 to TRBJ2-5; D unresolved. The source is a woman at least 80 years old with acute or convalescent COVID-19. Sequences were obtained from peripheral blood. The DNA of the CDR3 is TGTGTCAGCAGCTCGATGACCGGGTCAGAGACCCAGTACTTC. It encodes CVSSSMTGSETQYF.